This T cell receptor beta chain was recovered during a study of blood T cell repertoires in COVID-19. Study-level background: Some COVID-19 samples were acute and others convalescent; all came from the United States, Italy and Spain.

The ends were cut back, 3 bases at V and 3 bases at J, with 18 bases in the middle. Per the germline V gene, CDR1 is GTSNPN and CDR2 is SVGIG (reference sequence). There are 16 residues in the CDR3. Assay: immunoSEQ multiplex PCR; the TCRdb copy retains only in-frame clones and omits some. This table holds more than 200,000 clones, 85% to 90% found once. This clone occurred a few times. Ages ranged from roughly 18 to 100 years, with residence in around 24 US areas. The chain joins TRBV30 to TRBJ2-1, with D possibly TRBD1 on 6 matching bases. The receptor was derived from a woman in her fifties or sixties who had recovered from COVID-19. Sequenced material: PBMCs or T cells enriched from blood (not recorded which). The CDR3 coding sequence is TGTGCCTGGAGCGCAACAGGGAGTTTGGGCTACAATGAGCAGTTCTTC. Residues: CAWSATGSLGYNEQFF.